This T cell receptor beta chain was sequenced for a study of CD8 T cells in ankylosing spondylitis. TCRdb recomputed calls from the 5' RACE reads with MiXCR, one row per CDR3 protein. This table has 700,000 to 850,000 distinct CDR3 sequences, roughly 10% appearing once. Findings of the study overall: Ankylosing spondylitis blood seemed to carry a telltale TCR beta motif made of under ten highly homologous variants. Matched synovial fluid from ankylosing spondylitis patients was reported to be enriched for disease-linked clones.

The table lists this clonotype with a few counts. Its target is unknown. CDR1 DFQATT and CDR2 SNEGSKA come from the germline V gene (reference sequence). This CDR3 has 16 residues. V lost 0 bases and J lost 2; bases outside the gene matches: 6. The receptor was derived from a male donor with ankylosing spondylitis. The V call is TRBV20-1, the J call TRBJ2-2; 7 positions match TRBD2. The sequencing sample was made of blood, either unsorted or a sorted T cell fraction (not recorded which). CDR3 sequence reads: CSARDQASGNTGELFF. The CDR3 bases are TGCAGTGCTAGAGATCAGGCTAGCGGTAACACCGGGGAGCTGTTTTTT.